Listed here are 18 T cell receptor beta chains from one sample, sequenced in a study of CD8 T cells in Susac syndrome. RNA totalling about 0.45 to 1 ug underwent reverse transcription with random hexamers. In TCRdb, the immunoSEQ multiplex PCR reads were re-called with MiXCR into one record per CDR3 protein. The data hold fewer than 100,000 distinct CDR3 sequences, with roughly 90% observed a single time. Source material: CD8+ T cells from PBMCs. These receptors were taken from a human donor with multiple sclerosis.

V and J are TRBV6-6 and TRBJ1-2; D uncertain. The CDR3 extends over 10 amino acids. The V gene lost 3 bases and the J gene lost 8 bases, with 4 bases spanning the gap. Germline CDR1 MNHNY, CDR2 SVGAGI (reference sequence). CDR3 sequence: CASSYNGYTF. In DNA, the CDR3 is TGTGCCAGCAGTTATAACGGCTACACCTTC.

This CDR3 reads CASSLPGSRTGNNAGELFF. In nucleotides, the CDR3 is TGTGCCAGCAGCTTACCCGGTAGTAGGACAGGGAATAACGCCGGGGAGCTGTTTTTT. The chain has TRBV7-9 and TRBJ2-2; 8 positions match TRBD1. This CDR3 has 19 amino acids. Germline CDR1 and CDR2: SEHNR and FQNEAQ (reference sequence). V dropped 2 bases and J dropped 6; count of bases not matched to a gene: 17.

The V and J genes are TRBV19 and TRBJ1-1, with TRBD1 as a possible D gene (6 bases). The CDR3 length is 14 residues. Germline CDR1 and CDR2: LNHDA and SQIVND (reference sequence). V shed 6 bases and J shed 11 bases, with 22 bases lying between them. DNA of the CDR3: TGTGCCAGTAGCATCGGGACACCTCTCCTAGGGGCTTTCTTT. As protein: CASSIGTPLLGAFF. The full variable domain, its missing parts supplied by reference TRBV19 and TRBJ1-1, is DGGITQSPKYLFRKEGQNVTLSCEQNLNHDAMYWYRQDPGQGLRLIYYSQIVNDFQKGDIAEGYSVSREKKESFPLTVTSAQKNPTAFYLCASSIGTPLLGAFFGQGTRLTVV.

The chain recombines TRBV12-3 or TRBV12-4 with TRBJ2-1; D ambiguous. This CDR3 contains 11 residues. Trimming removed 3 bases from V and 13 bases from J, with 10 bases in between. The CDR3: CASSFSVEQFF. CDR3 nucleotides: TGTGCCAGCAGTTTTTCCGTGGAACAGTTCTTC.

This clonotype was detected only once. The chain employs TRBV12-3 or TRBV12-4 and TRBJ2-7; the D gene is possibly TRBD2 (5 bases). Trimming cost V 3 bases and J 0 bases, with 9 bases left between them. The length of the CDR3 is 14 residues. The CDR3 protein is CASSFGESSYEQYF. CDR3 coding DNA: TGTGCCAGCAGTTTCGGGGAGAGCTCCTACGAGCAGTACTTC.

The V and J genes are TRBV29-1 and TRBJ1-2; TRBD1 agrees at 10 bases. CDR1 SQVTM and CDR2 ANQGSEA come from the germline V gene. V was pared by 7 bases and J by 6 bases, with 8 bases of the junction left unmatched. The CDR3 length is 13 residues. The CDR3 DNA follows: TGCAGCGGGACCGGGACAGGGGAACATGGCTACACCTTC. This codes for CSGTGTGEHGYTF. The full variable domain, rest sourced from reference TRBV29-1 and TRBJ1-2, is SAVISQKPSRDICQRGTSLTIQCQVDSQVTMMFWYRQQPGQSLTLIATANQGSEATYESGFVIDKFPISRPNLTFSTLTVSNMSPEDSSIYLCSGTGTGEHGYTFGSGTRLTVV.

The CDR3 is CASSTGLWNNEQFF. CDR3 nucleotide sequence: TGTGCCAGCAGCACCGGACTTTGGAACAATGAGCAGTTCTTC. The gene calls are TRBV28 and TRBJ2-1; D might be TRBD2 (5 bases). The CDR3 extends over 14 amino acids. V was cut by 6 bases and J by 5 bases, with 14 bases left in between. Germline V gives CDR1 MDHEN, CDR2 SYDVKM.

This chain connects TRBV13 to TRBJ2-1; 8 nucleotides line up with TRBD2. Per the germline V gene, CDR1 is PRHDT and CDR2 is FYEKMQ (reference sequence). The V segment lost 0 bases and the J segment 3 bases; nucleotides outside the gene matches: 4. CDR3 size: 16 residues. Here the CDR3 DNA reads TGTGCCAGCAGCTTAGGACTAGCGGTGATCTACAATGAGCAGTTCTTC. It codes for CASSLGLAVIYNEQFF.

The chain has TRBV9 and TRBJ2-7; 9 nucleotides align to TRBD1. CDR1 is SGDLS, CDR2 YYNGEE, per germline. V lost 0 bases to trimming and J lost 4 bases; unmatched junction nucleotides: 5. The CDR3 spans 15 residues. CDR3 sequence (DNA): TGTGCCAGCAGCGTAGCACAGGGGGCAGGGTACGAGCAGTACTTC. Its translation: CASSVAQGAGYEQYF.

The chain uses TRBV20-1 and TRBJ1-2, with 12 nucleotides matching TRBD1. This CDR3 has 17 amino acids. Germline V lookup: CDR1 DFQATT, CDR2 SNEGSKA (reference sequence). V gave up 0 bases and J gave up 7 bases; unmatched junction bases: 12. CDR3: CSARESGTGGARGGYTF. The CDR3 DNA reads TGCAGTGCTAGAGAGTCCGGGACAGGGGGCGCGAGGGGTGGCTACACCTTC.

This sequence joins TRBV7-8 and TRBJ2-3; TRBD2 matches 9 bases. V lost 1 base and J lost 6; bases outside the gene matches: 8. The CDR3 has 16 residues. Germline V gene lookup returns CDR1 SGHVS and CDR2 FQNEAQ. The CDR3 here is CASSLVAGGPADTQYF. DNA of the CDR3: TGTGCCAGCAGCTTAGTGGCGGGAGGGCCTGCCGATACGCAGTATTTT. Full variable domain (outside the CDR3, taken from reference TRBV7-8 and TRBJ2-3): GAGVSQSPRYKVAKRGQDVALRCDPISGHVSLFWYQQALGQGPEFLTYFQNEAQLDKSGLPSDRFFAERPEGSVSTLKIQRTQQEDSAVYLCASSLVAGGPADTQYFGPGTRLTVL.

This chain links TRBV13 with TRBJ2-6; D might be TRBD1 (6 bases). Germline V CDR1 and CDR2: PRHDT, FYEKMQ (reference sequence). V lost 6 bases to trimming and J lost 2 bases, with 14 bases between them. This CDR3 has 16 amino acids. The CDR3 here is CASRRIRGPGANVLTF. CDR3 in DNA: TGTGCCAGCAGACGCATCAGGGGACCTGGGGCCAACGTCCTGACTTTC.

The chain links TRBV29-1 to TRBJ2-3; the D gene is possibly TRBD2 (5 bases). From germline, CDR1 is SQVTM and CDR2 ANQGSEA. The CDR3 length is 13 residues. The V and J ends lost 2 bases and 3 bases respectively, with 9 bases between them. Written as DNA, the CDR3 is TGCAGCGTTGAATTAAGAGGGACAGATACGCAGTATTTT. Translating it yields CSVELRGTDTQYF.

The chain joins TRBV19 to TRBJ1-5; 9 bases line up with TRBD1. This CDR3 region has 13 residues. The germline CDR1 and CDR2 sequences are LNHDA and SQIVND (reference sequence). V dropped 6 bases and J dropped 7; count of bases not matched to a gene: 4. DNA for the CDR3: TGTGCCAGTAGAGGACAGGGGAAACAGCCCCAGCATTTT. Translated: CASRGQGKQPQHF.

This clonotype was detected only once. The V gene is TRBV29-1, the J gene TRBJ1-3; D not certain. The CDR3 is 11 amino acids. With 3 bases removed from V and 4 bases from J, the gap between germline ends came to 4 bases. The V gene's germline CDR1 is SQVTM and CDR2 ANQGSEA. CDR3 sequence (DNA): TGCAGCGTTGAGGTCGGAAACACCATATATTTT. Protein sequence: CSVEVGNTIYF.

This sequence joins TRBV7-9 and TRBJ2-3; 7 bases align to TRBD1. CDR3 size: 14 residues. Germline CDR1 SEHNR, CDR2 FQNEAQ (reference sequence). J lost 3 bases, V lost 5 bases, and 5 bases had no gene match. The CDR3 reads CASSAAGGTDTQYF. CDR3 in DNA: TGTGCCAGCAGCGCAGCAGGGGGAACAGATACGCAGTATTTT.

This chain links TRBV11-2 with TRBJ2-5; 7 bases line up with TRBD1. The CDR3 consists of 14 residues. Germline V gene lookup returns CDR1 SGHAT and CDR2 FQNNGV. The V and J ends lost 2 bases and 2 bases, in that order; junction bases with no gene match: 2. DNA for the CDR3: TGTGCCAGCAGCTTATTGGGACAGCAAGAGACCCAGTACTTC. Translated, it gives CASSLLGQQETQYF. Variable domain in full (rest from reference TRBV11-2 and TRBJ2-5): EAGVAQSPRYKIIEKRQSVAFWCNPISGHATLYWYQQILGQGPKLLIQFQNNGVVDDSQLPKDRFSAERLKGVDSTLKIQPAKLEDSAVYLCASSLLGQQETQYFGPGTRLLVL.

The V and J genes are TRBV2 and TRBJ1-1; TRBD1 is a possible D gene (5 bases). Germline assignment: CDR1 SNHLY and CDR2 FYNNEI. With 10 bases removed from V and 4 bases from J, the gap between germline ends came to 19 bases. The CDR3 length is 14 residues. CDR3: CAIGRGAGGTEAFF. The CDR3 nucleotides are TGTGCCATAGGGCGGGGAGCCGGGGGCACTGAAGCTTTCTTT.